This entry lists 20 T cell receptor beta chains sequenced from one sample in a study of OX40 agonist ivuxolimab in advanced cancers. Library preparation was by the immunoSEQ multiplex PCR assay. The table comes from immuneACCESS by way of TCRdb, which keeps in-frame sequences with V and J called. Part of the clones is missing from these tables; in studies checked, under half for an unresolved V gene and the rest for unknown reasons. Within this sample are roughly 100,000 clones, with 70% to 85% of them counted one time only. The ten largest clones capture more than 1.4% of the sample. The sample consisted of CD4+ or CD8+ T cells sorted from blood, taken in a trial of the OX40 agonist ivuxolimab. The receptors were sampled from an adult with an advanced solid tumor such as melanoma, head and neck, liver or kidney cancer.

V and J are TRBV4-3 and TRBJ2-5, with TRBD1 as a possible D gene (7 bases). CDR1 LGHNA and CDR2 YSLEER come from the germline V gene. Between the trimmed V and J ends, which lost 4 bases and 5 bases, there was a span of 23 bases. The CDR3 covers 17 residues. The CDR3: CASSRSGDNRGGETQYF. As DNA, the CDR3 is TGCGCCAGCAGCCGGTCGGGGGATAACAGGGGTGGTGAGACCCAGTACTTC.

This chain connects TRBV30 to TRBJ2-3, with 8 bases aligning to TRBD2. The CDR3 has 14 residues. With V trimmed by 4 bases and J by 4 bases, 7 bases remained unmatched. Per the germline V gene, CDR1 is GTSNPN and CDR2 is SVGIG (reference sequence). The CDR3 DNA is TGTGCCTGGAAGGCCGGGGGGGCGTCAGATACGCAGTATTTT. Amino acids: CAWKAGGASDTQYF.

This chain uses TRBV28 with TRBJ1-1; 7 nucleotides align to TRBD1. CDR1 is MDHEN, CDR2 SYDVKM, per germline. After removal of 7 bases from V and 10 bases from J, the junction contained 15 bases not matched to a gene. This CDR3 contains 14 residues. The CDR3 sequence: CASTYSGQREVAFF. The CDR3 DNA reads TGTGCCAGCACCTATTCGGGACAGCGAGAAGTAGCTTTCTTT.

The chain recombines TRBV28 with TRBJ1-4; 10 bases agree with TRBD1. Germline CDR1 and CDR2: MDHEN and SYDVKM. CDR3 size: 15 residues. V was clipped by 4 bases and J by 5 bases; unmatched bases: 4. CDR3 nucleotides: TGTGCCAGCAGTTCTCCGGGACAGGGGAATGAAAAACTGTTTTTT. This encodes CASSSPGQGNEKLFF. The variable domain in full, completed from reference TRBV28 and TRBJ1-4, reads DVKVTQSSRYLVKRTGEKVFLECVQDMDHENMFWYRQDPGLGLRLIYFSYDVKMKEKGDIPEGYSVSREKKERFSLILESASTNQTSMYLCASSSPGQGNEKLFFGSGTQLSVL.

This clone has a single count. The CDR3 region is CASSLGPDEKLFF. The CDR3 bases are TGTGCCAGCAGTTTAGGGCCTGATGAAAAACTGTTTTTT. The genes are TRBV28 and TRBJ1-4; no clear D. Germline-derived CDR1 and CDR2 are MDHEN and SYDVKM. This CDR3 has 13 residues. The V gene lost 2 bases and the J gene lost 6 bases, with 7 bases spanning the gap. The full variable domain, its missing parts supplied by reference TRBV28 and TRBJ1-4, is DVKVTQSSRYLVKRTGEKVFLECVQDMDHENMFWYRQDPGLGLRLIYFSYDVKMKEKGDIPEGYSVSREKKERFSLILESASTNQTSMYLCASSLGPDEKLFFGSGTQLSVL.

Points on this clone: This specimen includes other DNA sequences encoding the same CDR3. This chain links TRBV9 with TRBJ2-2; D possibly corresponds to TRBD1 (6 bases). The CDR3 has 14 amino acids. Trimming stripped 2 bases from V and 1 base from J, with 6 bases between. Per germline, CDR1 SGDLS and CDR2 YYNGEE. The CDR3 nucleotides are TGTGCCAGCAGCGTGACAGGGAACACCGGGGAGCTGTTTTTT. Translation gives CASSVTGNTGELFF.

V usage is TRBV29-1 and J usage is TRBJ2-4, with 7 bases aligning to TRBD1. The junction had 3 bases not matched to a gene; V was cut back by 7 bases and J by 0 bases. Germline CDR1 reads SQVTM; CDR2 reads ANQGSEA. The CDR3 is made up of 13 amino acids. CDR3 in amino acids: CSARQGAKNIQYF. CDR3 nucleotide sequence: TGCAGCGCCCGACAGGGAGCCAAAAACATTCAGTACTTC.

The chain joins TRBV5-1 to TRBJ2-1; 13 bases are a match to TRBD2. The V gene's germline CDR1 is SGHRS and CDR2 YFSETQ. J gave up 6 bases and V 6 bases, and 3 bases lay outside the gene matches. The CDR3 covers 14 residues. CDR3 sequence reads: CASTGTSGINEQFF. The DNA of the CDR3 is TGCGCCAGCACCGGGACTAGCGGGATCAATGAGCAGTTCTTC.

The CDR3 loop is CASSSTRDRVHEQYF. The CDR3 bases are TGTGCCAGCAGCTCAACCCGGGACAGGGTACACGAGCAGTACTTC. This rearrangement joins TRBV7-9 to TRBJ2-7, with 9 bases fitting TRBD1. Looked up from germline, CDR1 is SEHNR and CDR2 is FQNEAQ (reference sequence). J lost 5 bases, V lost 4 bases, and 9 bases had no gene match. The CDR3 totals 15 residues.

This chain links TRBV6-1 with TRBJ1-6, with a possible D match to TRBD1 (5 bases). The V gene's germline CDR1 is MNHNS and CDR2 SASEGT. This CDR3 has 12 residues. Trimming left V 8 bases short and J 14 bases short, with 16 bases between. The CDR3 region is CASSSGADTLHF. CDR3 nucleotides: TGTGCCAGCTCTTCTGGGGCAGACACCCTCCACTTT.

This chain uses TRBV7-2 with TRBJ1-2, with a possible D match to TRBD1 (5 bases). Looked up from germline, CDR1 is SGHTA and CDR2 is FQGNSA. The CDR3 contains 15 residues. Trimming stripped 1 base from V and 1 base from J, with 10 bases between. CDR3 nucleotide sequence: TGTGCCAGCAGCTTAGTTGGGGGGAATAACTATGGCTACACCTTC. Protein: CASSLVGGNNYGYTF.

V is TRBV2 and J is TRBJ2-7; possibly TRBD1 for D (5 bases). The CDR3 runs to 13 residues. The germline V gene encodes CDR1 SNHLY and CDR2 FYNNEI. The CDR3 sequence: CALNRLVTYEQYF. The CDR3, as DNA: TGTGCGTTAAACAGGTTGGTGACCTACGAGCAGTACTTC.

The chain combines TRBV29-1 with TRBJ1-3, with a tentative D call TRBD1 (6 bases). The CDR3 runs to 13 residues. CDR1 and CDR2 (germline): SQVTM, ANQGSEA. With 5 bases removed from V and 1 base from J, the gap between germline ends came to 9 bases. CDR3 sequence reads: CSVQRGSGNTIYF. The CDR3 DNA follows: TGCAGCGTTCAAAGGGGGTCTGGAAACACCATATATTTT. Full variable domain (remainder filled in from reference TRBV29-1 and TRBJ1-3): SAVISQKPSRDICQRGTSLTIQCQVDSQVTMMFWYRQQPGQSLTLIATANQGSEATYESGFVIDKFPISRPNLTFSTLTVSNMSPEDSSIYLCSVQRGSGNTIYFGEGSWLTVV.

About this clone itself: Germline is not matched at one junction end, which may reflect a read error. This rearrangement joins TRBV28 to TRBJ2-5; possible D gene TRBD1, 6 bases. Germline lookup yields CDR1 MDHEN and CDR2 SYDVKM. This CDR3 spans 12 amino acids. The CDR3 DNA reads as TGTGCCAGCAGTTTCGGTGTCCGGACAGCTGACTTC. Translation gives CASSFGVRTADF.

The chain combines TRBV10-2 with TRBJ2-5, with a possible D match to TRBD1 (6 bases). Gene TRBJ2-7 matches the end of the DNA better, so the J call may be wrong. The germline CDR1 and CDR2 sequences are WSHSY and SAAADI. CDR3 length: 13 amino acids. CDR3 region: CASSRDTNYEQYF. CDR3 nucleotide sequence: TGCGCCAGCAGCCGGGACACCAACTACGAGCAGTACTTC.

The rearrangement joins TRBV7-9 to TRBJ2-7; D may correspond to TRBD1 or TRBD2 (5 bases each). Germline V gives CDR1 SEHNR, CDR2 FQNEAQ (reference sequence). Trimming removed 5 bases at V and 2 bases at J, with 10 bases between. This CDR3 is built from 13 residues. The chain's CDR3 is CASSHGGPYEQYF. The CDR3, as DNA: TGTGCCAGCAGCCATGGGGGACCCTACGAGCAGTACTTC.

This chain connects TRBV7-2 to TRBJ2-3, with D possibly TRBD1 on 5 matching bases. The CDR3 has 14 residues. In germline, CDR1 is SGHTA, CDR2 FQGNSA. Trimming left V 3 bases short and J 4 bases short, with 11 bases between. CDR3 nucleotides: TGTGCCAGCAGCTTTCAGGGTTGGGCAGATACGCAGTATTTT. Its translation is CASSFQGWADTQYF.

The chain couples TRBV11-2 to TRBJ1-1; possibly TRBD1 for D (6 bases). This CDR3 contains 12 residues. Trimming stripped 2 bases from V and 11 bases from J, with 12 bases between. Germline lookup yields CDR1 SGHAT and CDR2 FQNNGV. The chain's CDR3 is CASSLLGAGAFF. The CDR3 DNA follows: TGTGCCAGCAGCTTACTGGGGGCCGGGGCTTTCTTT.

In this sample, this clone turned up a few times. The V gene is TRBV18, the J gene TRBJ1-2; D not resolved. Trimming left V 1 base short and J 10 bases short, with 19 bases between. The CDR3 runs 15 residues. Germline V gene lookup returns CDR1 KGHSH and CDR2 LQKENI. CDR3 DNA: TGTGCCAGCTCACCACGCACCAGCGAGGTCCCCATCTACACCTTC. It yields the protein CASSPRTSEVPIYTF.

This clone was seen a handful of times. The chain couples TRBV28 to TRBJ1-5; D is ambiguous. Germline V gives CDR1 MDHEN, CDR2 SYDVKM. This CDR3 has 12 amino acids. V shed 6 bases and J shed 0 bases, with 3 bases lying between them. The CDR3 coding sequence is TGTGCCAGCAGGGATAGCAATCAGCCCCAGCATTTT. It yields the protein CASRDSNQPQHF.